Shown below are 21 T cell receptor beta chains from a single sample sequenced in a study of human T cells and chemical hapten exposure. MiXCR, applied by TCRdb to the RACE reads, yields one record per CDR3 protein. The sample records roughly 260,000 distinct CDR3 sequences, 8.6% being singletons. Sample time point: pre-sensitization, week 0. Sample treatment: therapeutic diphenylcyclopropenone sensitization with weekly scalp DPC. The sequences come from whole blood, collected in connection with sensitization to the hapten diphenylcyclopropenone (DPC). The receptor source for this set is a woman aged 40 to 50 with alopecia areata. Some clones in this sample may be carry-over from other donors' samples.

The V call is TRBV6-2 or TRBV6-3, the J call TRBJ2-2; maybe TRBD2 (6 bases). Germline V gene data show CDR1 as MNHEY and CDR2 as SVGEGT. Trimming removed 11 bases from V and 5 bases from J, with 9 bases in between. This CDR3 has 11 residues. CDR3 region: CAPRGTGELFF. Written as DNA, the CDR3 is TGTGCCCCGCGGGGTACCGGGGAGCTGTTTTTT.

In its sample, this clonotype was seen a few times. The rearrangement uses TRBV12-3 or TRBV12-4 and TRBJ2-7; D is possibly TRBD2 (5 bases). The V and J ends lost 5 bases and 9 bases respectively, with 11 bases between them. The CDR3 is 11 residues long. CDR3: CASSPGEGQYF. Written as DNA, the CDR3 is TGTGCCAGCAGTCCCGGCGAGGGGCAGTACTTC.

This clonotype was seen ten or more times. J is TRBJ1-4 and V is TRBV5-1; no clear D gene. Germline assignment: CDR1 SGHRS and CDR2 YFSETQ. V gave up 0 bases and J gave up 4 bases, with 10 bases separating them. This CDR3 is built from 15 residues. For the CDR3, the DNA is TGCGCCAGCAGCTTGGGGGCGGCCCGTAATGAAAAACTGTTTTTT. As protein: CASSLGAARNEKLFF.

At least ten counts were recorded for this clonotype. The chain has TRBV29-1 and TRBJ2-3, with a weak D call TRBD1 (5 bases). Per the germline V gene, CDR1 is SQVTM and CDR2 is ANQGSEA. CDR3 length: 15 amino acids. Trimming cost V 4 bases and J 0 bases, with 14 bases left between them. The CDR3: CSVAAGQGSTDTQYF. The DNA of the CDR3 is TGCAGCGTTGCTGCTGGGCAGGGTAGCACAGATACGCAGTATTTT.

In its sample, this clonotype was seen many times. This sequence joins TRBV7-8 and TRBJ2-3; no clear D gene. Germline V gene lookup returns CDR1 SGHVS and CDR2 FQNEAQ. The CDR3 is made up of 12 amino acids. V gave up 2 bases and J gave up 3 bases, with 3 bases separating them. DNA of the CDR3: TGTGCCAGCAGCTTAATGACAGATACGCAGTATTTT. Encoded protein: CASSLMTDTQYF.

The V gene is TRBV5-1, the J gene TRBJ2-6, with D possibly being TRBD2 (5 bases). The CDR3 has 18 residues. The germline V and J ends were trimmed by 2 bases and 1 base, with 16 bases remaining between them. Germline CDR1 SGHRS, CDR2 YFSETQ. The CDR3 sequence: CASSFVPRRLSGANVLTF. In nucleotides, the CDR3 is TGCGCCAGCAGCTTCGTCCCACGGAGGCTATCTGGGGCCAACGTCCTGACTTTC.

This clonotype was observed a few times. DNA of the CDR3: TGCGCCAGCAGCCAAGATCGCGGGCCGAACACCGGGGAGCTGTTTTTT. Translation: CASSQDRGPNTGELFF. This chain uses TRBV4-3 with TRBJ2-2; weak D call: TRBD2 (5 bases). The CDR3 loop spans 16 amino acids. The V end was cut by 0 bases, the J end by 0 bases, with 8 bases between. Germline-derived CDR1 and CDR2 are LGHNA and YSLEER.

The chain couples TRBV6-1 to TRBJ2-5; maybe TRBD2 (5 bases). V was shortened by 10 bases and J by 4 bases, with 19 bases between the two germline ends. The CDR3 loop spans 14 amino acids. Germline assignment: CDR1 MNHNS and CDR2 SASEGT. CDR3 amino acids: CATRPDSPPETQYF. The DNA of the CDR3 is TGTGCCACCCGACCGGACTCGCCCCCAGAGACCCAGTACTTC.

The sample holds many counts of this clonotype. The chain has TRBV9 and TRBJ2-2; D remains unclear. CDR1 is SGDLS, CDR2 YYNGEE, per germline. The V and J ends lost 0 bases and 3 bases respectively, with 12 bases between them. This CDR3 comprises 16 residues. The CDR3 protein is CASSVAEGLYTGELFF. The DNA of the CDR3 is TGTGCCAGCAGCGTAGCTGAAGGCTTATACACCGGGGAGCTGTTTTTT.

To note about this clonotype: This may stem from a read error, because a much larger clone lies one nucleotide away. The V call is TRBV7-6, the J call TRBJ2-7, with 8 bases identical to TRBD1. Germline V lookup: CDR1 SGHVS, CDR2 FNYEAQ. There are 14 residues in the CDR3. The CDR3 protein is CVSSPKQGVVEQYF. The DNA of the CDR3 is TGTGTCAGCAGCCCCAAACAGGGGGTGGTCGAGCAGTACTTC.

This chain joins TRBV6-6 and TRBJ1-1; maybe TRBD1 (5 bases). V lost 6 bases to trimming and J lost 7 bases, with 12 bases between them. This CDR3 has 12 residues. Germline V gene sequence: CDR1 MNHNY, CDR2 SVGAGI (reference sequence). As DNA, the CDR3 is TGTGCCAGCAGACACGGGGCAGTTGAAGCTTTCTTT. Protein product: CASRHGAVEAFF.

There are a few counts of this clonotype. The chain couples TRBV28 to TRBJ2-1; D call uncertain. CDR3 length: 14 amino acids. Germline-derived CDR1 and CDR2 are MDHEN and SYDVKM. V was cut by 2 bases and J by 0 bases, with 5 bases left in between. This CDR3 reads CASSLISSYNEQFF. The CDR3, as DNA: TGTGCCAGCAGTTTAATTAGCTCCTACAATGAGCAGTTCTTC.

The table lists this clonotype with a few counts. The chain has TRBV7-2 and TRBJ1-3, with D unclear. The CDR3 is 15 amino acids. Trimming pared 1 base from V and 2 bases from J, leaving 9 bases between. Germline V gives CDR1 SGHTA, CDR2 FQGNSA. CDR3: CASSLESRTGNTIYF. As DNA, the CDR3 is TGTGCCAGCAGCTTAGAATCGAGAACTGGAAACACCATATATTTT. The full variable domain, with the rest looked up from reference TRBV7-2 and TRBJ1-3, is GAGVSQSPSNKVTEKGKDVELRCDPISGHTALYWYRQSLGQGLEFLIYFQGNSAPDKSGLPSDRFSAERTGGSVSTLTIQRTQQEDSAVYLCASSLESRTGNTIYFGEGSWLTVV.

Concerning this clonotype: An end of the junction differs from the germline gene, which may be a read error. The chain couples TRBV27 to TRBJ2-1, with D possibly being TRBD2 (5 bases). Germline-derived CDR1 and CDR2 are MNHEY and SMNVEV (reference sequence). CDR3 length equals 14 residues. This CDR3 reads CASPPRAPYNDQFF. Here the CDR3 DNA reads TGTGCCAGCCCCCCGCGGGCCCCCTACAATGATCAGTTCTTC.

The CDR3 coding sequence is TGCAGCGCCGGAGGGGGAAGCTCCTACGAGCAGTACTTC. Translation: CSAGGGSSYEQYF. The rearrangement links TRBV29-1 to TRBJ2-7, with D perhaps matching TRBD1 or TRBD2 (6 bases each). Germline V gene data show CDR1 as SQVTM and CDR2 as ANQGSEA. The CDR3 contains 13 residues. Trimming cost V 7 bases and J 0 bases, with 13 bases left between them.

This clonotype was observed at least ten times. The rearrangement joins TRBV3-1 to TRBJ2-1; the D is unclear. CDR3 size: 13 residues. V shed 0 bases and J shed 8 bases, with 8 bases lying between them. Germline CDR1 LGHDT, CDR2 YNNKEL (reference sequence). This chain's CDR3 is CASSQEKRYEQFF. In DNA, the CDR3 is TGTGCCAGCAGCCAAGAGAAGCGCTATGAGCAGTTCTTC.

In this sample, this clonotype turned up many times. The genes are TRBV12-3 or TRBV12-4 and TRBJ1-1; D not resolved. The CDR3 spans 12 residues. V was trimmed by 3 bases and J by 9 bases, leaving 11 bases between them. CDR3 amino acids: CASSFGVGKAFF. The CDR3 nucleotides read TGTGCCAGCAGTTTCGGCGTCGGAAAAGCTTTCTTT.

The J gene is TRBJ2-7, the V gene TRBV20-1, with 8 bases identical to TRBD2. CDR3 length: 15 residues. Germline V lookup: CDR1 DFQATT, CDR2 SNEGSKA (reference sequence). The V segment lost 0 bases and the J segment 2 bases; nucleotides outside the gene matches: 6. The CDR3 region has the DNA TGCAGTGCTAGAGATGGGACTAGAGTTACCTACGAGCAGTACTTC. As protein: CSARDGTRVTYEQYF.

This clonotype has just a few counts. Sequence at one end of the junction differs from germline and may be a read error. The chain carries TRBV15 and TRBJ2-3; 9 positions agree with TRBD2. This CDR3 contains 16 residues. The germline CDR1 and CDR2 sequences are LNHNV and YYDKDF (reference sequence). The CDR3 bases are TGTGCCACCAGTAGAGACGCGGTAGCGGGAGCTGGTACGCAGTATTTT. Translated, it gives CATSRDAVAGAGTQYF.

This clonotype was picked up a small number of times. This rearrangement joins TRBV27 to TRBJ2-3, with 10 bases that match TRBD1. The CDR3 contains 14 residues. V was pared by 10 bases and J by 5 bases, with 9 bases of the junction left unmatched. Germline loops: CDR1 MNHEY, CDR2 SMNVEV (reference sequence). CDR3 in DNA: TGTGCCACCACCGGGACAGGGGTTCAAGATACGCAGTATTTT. Translated: CATTGTGVQDTQYF.

In its sample, this clonotype was seen many times. The rearrangement joins TRBV10-3 to TRBJ2-3, with D perhaps matching TRBD2 (6 bases). The CDR3 is 15 residues long. V lost 5 bases and J 4 bases, leaving 16 bases between the germline ends. CDR1 is ENHRY, CDR2 SYGVKD, per germline. CDR3 in DNA: TGTGCCATCAGTCTAGCGCCGGAGGCCCCAGATACGCAGTATTTT. Protein product: CAISLAPEAPDTQYF.